The sequence of this TCR beta chain was determined in a study of blood T cell repertoires in COVID-19. Study-wide background: Specimens from acute and convalescent COVID-19 originated in the United States, Italy and Spain.

Some clones are missing from TCRdb's copy, which holds only in-frame ones; the method was immunoSEQ multiplex PCR. The data show a few hundred thousand clones, with 70% to 90% seen just once and about 1.9% held by the top ten. Participants spanned ages about 18 to 90 years and resided in 20 to 30 US areas. The sequence came from a woman aged 45 to 65 who had recovered from COVID-19. The sequencing sample was made of PBMCs or T cells enriched from blood (not recorded which).

CDR3 DNA sequence: TGTGCCAGCAGCTTATTATTGGAGCGGGAGGAAACAGATACGCAGTATTTT. Its protein is CASSLLLEREETDTQYF. V usage is TRBV7-8 and J usage is TRBJ2-3, with 9 bases lining up with TRBD2. Trimming removed 2 bases from V and 3 bases from J; junction bases left unmatched: 9. The CDR3 consists of 17 residues. Germline V gene sequence: CDR1 SGHVS, CDR2 FQNEAQ.